This TCR beta chain came from a study of graft-versus-host responses after intestinal transplantation. At the level of the study: Recipients across the board were started on anti-thymocyte globulin induction, then kept on tacrolimus and steroids for about three years.

The CDR3 is made up of 14 amino acids. From germline, CDR1 is SGHTA and CDR2 FQGTGA. With V trimmed by 4 bases and J by 3 bases, 5 bases remained unmatched. Assay: immunoSEQ multiplex PCR; the TCRdb copy retains only in-frame clones and omits some. The sample has about 30,000 clones; about 85% are singletons. The sample here was PBMCs, taken about 420 days after intestinal transplantation. The V call is TRBV7-3, the J call TRBJ1-1, with 7 bases identical to TRBD1. The source of this sequence is a human patient who received an intestinal transplant, so some T cells may come from the graft donor. The DNA of the CDR3 is TGTGCCAGCAGCTCCACAGGGGAATACACTGAAGCTTTCTTT. Translated, it gives CASSSTGEYTEAFF. Variable domain in full (rest from reference TRBV7-3 and TRBJ1-1): GAGVSQTPSNKVTEKGKYVELRCDPISGHTALYWYRQSLGQGPEFLIYFQGTGAADDSGLPNDRFFAVRPEGSVSTLKIQRTERGDSAVYLCASSSTGEYTEAFFGQGTRLTVV.